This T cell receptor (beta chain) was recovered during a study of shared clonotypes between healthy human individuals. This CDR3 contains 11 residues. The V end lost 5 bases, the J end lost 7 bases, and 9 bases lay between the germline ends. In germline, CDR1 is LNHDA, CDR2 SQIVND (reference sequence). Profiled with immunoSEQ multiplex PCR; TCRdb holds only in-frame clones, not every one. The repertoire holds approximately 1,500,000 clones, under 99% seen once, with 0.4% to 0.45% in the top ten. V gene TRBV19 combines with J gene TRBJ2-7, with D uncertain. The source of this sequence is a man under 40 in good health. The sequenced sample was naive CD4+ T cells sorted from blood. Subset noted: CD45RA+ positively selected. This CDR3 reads CASSLGMEQYF. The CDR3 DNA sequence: TGTGCCAGTAGTCTAGGGATGGAGCAGTACTTC. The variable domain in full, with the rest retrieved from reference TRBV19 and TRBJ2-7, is DGGITQSPKYLFRKEGQNVTLSCEQNLNHDAMYWYRQDPGQGLRLIYYSQIVNDFQKGDIAEGYSVSREKKESFPLTVTSAQKNPTAFYLCASSLGMEQYFGPGTRLTVT.